A selection of T cell receptor beta chains follows, all from one sample in a study of CD8 T cells in ankylosing spondylitis. A single record per CDR3 protein comes from TCRdb applying MiXCR to the 5' RACE reads. The sample carries roughly 35,000 distinct CDR3 sequences, roughly 9.6% recorded once. The source material was synovial fluid, either unsorted or a sorted T cell fraction (not recorded which). The receptors come from a male donor with ankylosing spondylitis. Each CDR3 is given with its conserved first and last residue. The D gene is left open where the match is weak. Size is omitted from some rows. Given values are once, few, many or a class for expanded clones.

size: few; V: TRBV10-1; J: TRBJ2-1; D: TRBD2; DNA: TGCGCCAGCAGTGAGTCCTTGGGTAGCGGGAATATCCCATCCTACAATGAGCAGTTCTTC; CDR3: CASSESLGSGNIPSYNEQFF
size: many; V: TRBV4-3; J: TRBJ2-5; D: TRBD1; DNA: TGCGCCAGCAGCCACAACAGGGGAGTGGAGACCCAGTACTTC; CDR3: CASSHNRGVETQYF
size: many; V: TRBV2; J: TRBJ2-7; D: -; DNA: TGTGCCAGCAAGGGGCCGACGATTGGCGAGCAGTACTTC; CDR3: CASKGPTIGEQYF
size: -; V: TRBV5-6; J: TRBJ2-5; D: -; DNA: TGTGCCAGCAGCTCCGCCTATCTAGGCGGACAAGAGACCCAGTACTTC; CDR3: CASSSAYLGGQETQYF
size: many; V: TRBV7-9; J: TRBJ2-7; D: TRBD1; DNA: TGTGCCAGCAGCTTCCGGGACAGGAGAGGTAAATACGAGCAGTACTTC; CDR3: CASSFRDRRGKYEQYF
size: -; V: TRBV11-1; J: TRBJ2-1; D: TRBD2; DNA: TGTGCCAGCAGCCCAAAATTACTAGCGGGAGTATTAGACAATGAGCAGTTCTTC; CDR3: CASSPKLLAGVLDNEQFF
size: -; V: TRBV7-3; J: TRBJ2-3; D: -; DNA: TGTGCCAGCAGCTTTAAACCGAGGAGCACAGATACGCAGTATTTT; CDR3: CASSFKPRSTDTQYF
size: many; V: TRBV29-1; J: TRBJ2-5; D: TRBD2; DNA: TGCAGCGGGCGGGAGATAGTCCTGGAGACCCAGTACTTC; CDR3: CSGREIVLETQYF
size: -; V: TRBV28; J: TRBJ2-1; D: -; DNA: TGTGCCAGCAGTTTATTTCAACAGTTTCCCTACAATGAGCAGTTCTTC; CDR3: CASSLFQQFPYNEQFF
size: -; V: TRBV19; J: TRBJ2-3; D: -; DNA: TGTGCCAGTAGCGAACCGGGACACACCACTAGCACAGATACGCAGTATTTT; CDR3: CASSEPGHTTSTDTQYF
size: few; V: TRBV20-1; J: TRBJ2-3; D: TRBD2; DNA: TGCAGTGCTAGGGGGAGAGGGTCTAGCGGGAGGGCTAGCACAGATACGCAGTATTTT; CDR3: CSARGRGSSGRASTDTQYF
size: -; V: TRBV6-5; J: TRBJ2-1; D: TRBD2; DNA: TGTGCCAGCAGTTACCTTCGACTAGCGGGAGAACAGTTCTTC; CDR3: CASSYLRLAGEQFF
size: few; V: TRBV9; J: TRBJ2-1; D: -; DNA: TGTGCCAGCAGCGTAGAAGGTGGGAGCGATGAGCAGTTCTTC; CDR3: CASSVEGGSDEQFF
size: many; V: TRBV11-2; J: TRBJ2-1; D: -; DNA: TGTGCCAGCAGCTTCCCCAGCGGGTTCAATGAGCAGTTCTTC; CDR3: CASSFPSGFNEQFF
size: -; V: TRBV12-3/TRBV12-4; J: TRBJ2-7; D: -; DNA: TGTGCCAGCAGTTTACGTCCCCCTAGCTCCTACGAGCAGTACTTC; CDR3: CASSLRPPSSYEQYF
size: few; V: TRBV18; J: TRBJ2-7; D: -; DNA: TGTGCCAGCTCACTCAGGACAGTCTCCTACGAGCAGTACTTC; CDR3: CASSLRTVSYEQYF
size: few; V: TRBV2; J: TRBJ2-4; D: TRBD2; DNA: TGTGCCAGCAGTGCCTCGGGCGGGAGGGCCGGTTTAAACATTCAGTACTTC; CDR3: CASSASGGRAGLNIQYF
size: -; V: TRBV28; J: TRBJ2-2; D: TRBD2; DNA: TGTGCCAGCAGACAAGCGGGAGGGCCGCTTTCCGGGGAGCTGTTTTTT; CDR3: CASRQAGGPLSGELFF
size: few; V: TRBV9; J: TRBJ2-1; D: -; DNA: TGTGCCAGCAGCGTATTCGGGAGCAGCCGTGAGCAGTTCTTC; CDR3: CASSVFGSSREQFF
size: -; V: TRBV6-1; J: TRBJ1-5; D: -; DNA: TGTGCCACCCCGAAAGGGTTCAATCAGCCCCAGCATTTT; CDR3: CATPKGFNQPQHF
size: many; V: TRBV12-3/TRBV12-4; J: TRBJ2-2; D: TRBD1; DNA: TGTGCCAGCACCCTGGACAGGGGGGAAAACACCGGGGAGCTGTTTTTT; CDR3: CASTLDRGENTGELFF
size: few; V: TRBV10-3; J: TRBJ2-1; D: -; DNA: TGTGCCATCAGTGATATTGATCGAGGGTGGCGGGAACATGAGCAGTTCTTC; CDR3: CAISDIDRGWREHEQFF
size: -; V: TRBV7-8; J: TRBJ1-2; D: TRBD1; DNA: TGTGCCAGCAGCGCTGACAGGGTGGGCTACACCTTC; CDR3: CASSADRVGYTF
size: -; V: TRBV28; J: TRBJ1-5; D: -; DNA: TGTGCCAGCAGCCAGGGGTCCCAGCATTTT; CDR3: CASSQGSQHF
size: -; V: TRBV9; J: TRBJ1-5; D: TRBD1; DNA: TGTGCCAGCAGCGCCACAGGGGACGGATATCAGCCCCAGCATTTT; CDR3: CASSATGDGYQPQHF
size: -; V: TRBV27; J: TRBJ1-6; D: -; DNA: TGTGCCAGCAGCTTTCAGTCAAGGAATTCACCCCTCCACTTT; CDR3: CASSFQSRNSPLHF
size: many; V: TRBV20-1; J: TRBJ2-5; D: TRBD2; DNA: TGCAGTGCCACAGCGGGAGGCCAAGAGACCCAGTACTTC; CDR3: CSATAGGQETQYF
size: -; V: TRBV28; J: TRBJ1-1; D: TRBD1; DNA: TGTGCCAGCAGTGAGGGACAGAGGGGGGCTTTCTTT; CDR3: CASSEGQRGAFF
size: medium-sized; V: TRBV2; J: TRBJ2-7; D: -; DNA: TGTGCCAGCAGCAATACAGGCGTTCACGAGCAGTACTTC; CDR3: CASSNTGVHEQYF
size: -; V: TRBV7-9; J: TRBJ1-4; D: -; DNA: TGTACCAGCAGTTCCCGAGGGGGAAGTATGGAAAAACTGTTTTTT; CDR3: CTSSSRGGSMEKLFF
size: many; V: TRBV28; J: TRBJ1-2; D: -; DNA: TGTGCCAGCAGTTTATTGGGGGGGGCGTTAGTATCCGGCTACACCTTC; CDR3: CASSLLGGALVSGYTF